The 3 T cell receptor beta chains given below trace back to one sample, sequenced in a study of a mutant IDH1 vaccine in newly diagnosed glioma. The method was immunoSEQ multiplex PCR; TCRdb's version includes in-frame clones alone and lacks a portion of them. The sample holds under 35,000 clones, about nine tenths seen once. Indicated time point: baseline, week 1 (first vaccination visit). This sample's treatment: pre-vaccination baseline after standard-of-care therapy. Sequenced material: PBMCs, taken from a glioma patient treated with radiotherapy, temozolomide or both. The receptors originated from a woman aged 40 to 50 with glioma.

This clone was seen more than once but under ten times. The chain couples TRBV18 to TRBJ1-1, with D possibly TRBD1 on 5 matching bases. The CDR3 loop spans 14 amino acids. The germline CDR1 and CDR2 sequences are KGHSH and LQKENI. Trimming cost V 2 bases and J 3 bases, with 10 bases left between them. The CDR3 DNA reads TGTGCCAGCTCACCAGGGGGAGGGGACACTGAAGCTTTCTTT. It is translated as CASSPGGGDTEAFF.

By sample fraction, this clone is medium-sized. The chain couples TRBV18 to TRBJ2-7; 8 nucleotides align to TRBD1. CDR3 length equals 14 residues. Trimming removed 3 bases from V and 5 bases from J; junction bases left unmatched: 6. Germline CDR1 and CDR2: KGHSH and LQKENI. The DNA for the CDR3 is TGTGCCAGCTCACCGACAGGGGCTACTGACGAGCAGTACTTC. This gives the protein CASSPTGATDEQYF.

The chain carries TRBV30 and TRBJ1-2; D is unclear. V lost 5 bases and J 6 bases, leaving 25 bases between the germline ends. Per germline, CDR1 GTSNPN and CDR2 SVGIG (reference sequence). There are 16 residues in the CDR3. The CDR3 spells CAWDWGLEQLGHGYTF. The CDR3 DNA sequence: TGTGCCTGGGACTGGGGTCTGGAGCAGCTTGGCCATGGCTACACCTTC. Looking up the rest from reference TRBV30 and TRBJ1-2 gives the full variable domain: SQTIHQWPATLVQPVGSPLSLECTVEGTSNPNLYWYRQAAGRGLQLLFYSVGIGQISSEVPQNLSASRPQDRQFILSSKKLLLSDSGFYLCAWDWGLEQLGHGYTFGSGTRLTVV.